This record covers a single TCR beta chain. The antigen this receptor binds is unknown. No much larger clonotype is one base removed from it; base qualities were not supplied. This sample is part of a study of blood T cell repertoires in COVID-19 (dated by TCRdb to 2018 to 2021). Study-level background: The collaborator samples originated in the United States, Italy and Spain and spanned the acute and convalescent phases of COVID-19. Sample metadata almost always included a de-identified subject ID, COVID-19 status, age in years and sex. The repertoires were released in a freely available public database meant as a resource for research on the immune response to SARS-CoV-2. The samples were drawn from the first 160 participants of the ongoing ImmuneRACE study and from 950 to 1,500 subjects provided by 6 global collaborators. Where available, HLA class I and class II types were obtained from metadata supplied by the sample provider rather than from assay-based typing. The material from the prospective study consisted of cDNA or gDNA derived from T cells, B-cell-depleted T cells, or PBMCs. The dataset comprised deeply sampled blood TCRbeta repertoires from subjects exposed to, actively infected with, or recovered from COVID-19.

Paper-wide results and their limitations: The quantity of clinical and demographic metadata differed by source and by participant and was supplied without curation.

TCRbeta CDR3 regions were amplified from genomic DNA by means of the immunoSEQ Assay, a bias-controlled multiplex PCR. From the authors' description of their analysis: Within the assay, amplification of reference gene primers was used to estimate how many nucleated cells each sample contained. To quantify the absolute abundance of each unique TCRbeta CDR3 rearrangement, sequence reads were collapsed and filtered. For each sample, productive Simpson clonality was calculated by taking the square root of Simpson's diversity index across productive rearrangements. The table comes from immuneACCESS by way of TCRdb, which keeps in-frame sequences with V and J called. Part of the clones is missing from these tables; in studies checked, under half for an unresolved V gene and the rest for unknown reasons. The V and J calls and clone size are taken from that table; D and trimming were inferred from the DNA. This sample has tens of thousands of clones in its table, and under 90% of those were observed once. Around 24% of the sample lies in the top ten.

The CDR3 numbers 14 residues from cysteine through phenylalanine. This entry keeps only the CDR3 DNA: 42 bases, framed from base 1. CDR1 WSHSY and CDR2 SAAADI are derived from the germline V gene. For this chain, trimming is 8 bases at the V end and 7 bases at the J end, and the number of junction bases without a gene match is 9. One collaborating source in Seattle enrolled patients while the patients were actively infected and followed the patients over time throughout the course of disease. Each collaborating institution followed its own protocols to collect whole blood in K2EDTA tubes. For TCRbeta analysis, collaborators shipped samples as frozen whole blood, isolated PBMCs, or DNA extracted from either of those sample types.

The V and J segments used are TRBV10-2 and TRBJ2-1; a stretch of 9 junction bases matches TRBD2. The receptor was isolated from an elderly woman with COVID-19, enrolled during active disease. Material for sequencing was peripheral blood. This receptor carries the CDR3 CASVVRLAGNEQFF. The DNA is as follows: TGCGCCAGCGTTGTCAGGCTAGCGGGGAATGAGCAGTTCTTC.